This entry lists 29 T cell receptor beta chains sequenced from one sample in a study of radiation and T cells in renal cell carcinoma (dated by TCRdb to the early 2020s). Receptors were amplified or captured by the immunoSEQ multiplex PCR assay. Imported from immuneACCESS, the table was reduced by TCRdb to in-frame sequences with V and J called. These copies leave out some clones; in studies compared against another copy, an unresolved V gene accounts for under half, and the cause of the remainder is not known. The sample has more than 95,000 clones on record, roughly 80% of them singletons. The top ten constitute around 3% of the sample. Interpreted using the paper, the time point label stands for: baseline pretreatment blood. The sample's treatment or condition label, decoded: 15 Gy SBRT to primary tumor, nephrectomy 4 weeks later. Sequences were derived from blood, sampled from a patient whose treatment included radiotherapy and nephrectomy. The receptors were gathered from an older woman with renal cell carcinoma.

This clone was seen a few times. The V call is TRBV11-2, the J call TRBJ1-1; D gene ambiguous. CDR3 length: 16 residues. Per the germline V gene, CDR1 is SGHAT and CDR2 is FQNNGV. V was shortened by 4 bases and J by 4 bases, with 19 bases between the two germline ends. The CDR3: CASSSAKPSGVTEAFF. The CDR3 bases are TGTGCCAGCAGCTCCGCTAAGCCGTCCGGGGTCACTGAAGCTTTCTTT.

The J gene is TRBJ2-5, the V gene TRBV6-1; TRBD2 agrees at 9 bases. CDR3 size: 15 residues. CDR1 is MNHNS and CDR2 is SASEGT in the germline V gene. J gave up 5 bases and V 6 bases, and 10 bases lay outside the gene matches. The CDR3 DNA is TGTGCCAGCAGCTTATTGGGACTAGCCTCGGAGACCCAGTACTTC. The encoded protein is CASSLLGLASETQYF.

This chain joins TRBV7-6 and TRBJ2-6, with 10 bases fitting TRBD1. This CDR3 comprises 15 residues. The V and J ends lost 5 bases and 7 bases, in that order; junction bases with no gene match: 5. Germline CDR1 and CDR2: SGHVS and FNYEAQ. The CDR3 loop is CASSAWDRGANVLTF. Here the CDR3 DNA reads TGTGCCAGCAGCGCTTGGGACAGGGGAGCCAACGTCCTGACTTTC.

The chain joins TRBV11-2 to TRBJ2-2; weak D call: TRBD2 (7 bases). The germline gives CDR1 SGHAT, CDR2 FQNNGV. Trimming removed 10 bases at V and 3 bases at J, with 21 bases between. The CDR3 totals 16 residues. CDR3 protein: CATRVWGGADTGELFF. CDR3 nucleotides: TGTGCCACCCGTGTATGGGGGGGCGCAGACACCGGGGAGCTGTTTTTT.

The chain is built from TRBV2 and TRBJ1-2, with 7 bases identical to TRBD1. The junction had 12 bases not matched to a gene; V was cut back by 5 bases and J by 6 bases. Germline V gene lookup returns CDR1 SNHLY and CDR2 FYNNEI. The CDR3 is made up of 15 amino acids. The CDR3 DNA sequence: TGTGCCAGCAGTCGCTTGGGACAGATGGAGAATGGCTACACCTTC. Its translation: CASSRLGQMENGYTF.

The J gene is TRBJ2-5, the V gene TRBV6-5; unclear D gene. The CDR3 is 13 amino acids. Germline values: CDR1 MNHEY, CDR2 SVGAGI. The ends were cut back, 5 bases at V and 4 bases at J, with 11 bases in the middle. The CDR3 sequence: CASSARSPETQYF. The CDR3 nucleotides read TGTGCCAGCAGTGCCAGGTCCCCAGAGACCCAGTACTTC.

The genes are TRBV18 and TRBJ1-1; D gene uncertain. There are 13 residues in the CDR3. The V gene lost 2 bases and the J gene lost 6 bases, with 10 bases spanning the gap. Germline V CDR1 and CDR2: KGHSH, LQKENI. CDR3 region: CASSPTGIPEAFF. The CDR3 nucleotides are TGTGCCAGCTCACCAACGGGTATTCCTGAAGCTTTCTTT.

V is TRBV9 and J is TRBJ2-7; the D is unclear. The germline V and J ends were trimmed by 3 bases and 4 bases, with 14 bases remaining between them. The germline V gene encodes CDR1 SGDLS and CDR2 YYNGEE. CDR3 length equals 14 residues. The CDR3 DNA reads TGTGCCAGCAGCGACAGCACCAACCTTTACGAGCAGTACTTC. Amino acid sequence: CASSDSTNLYEQYF.

The J gene is TRBJ2-7, the V gene TRBV7-9; D gene uncertain. Trimming removed 3 bases from V and 4 bases from J, with 4 bases in between. The V gene's germline CDR1 is SEHNR and CDR2 FQNEAQ (reference sequence). The length of the CDR3 is 11 residues. The CDR3 protein is CASSLEYEQYF. The CDR3 region has the DNA TGTGCCAGCAGCTTGGAGTACGAGCAGTACTTC.

This clone was found a few times. V usage is TRBV7-9 and J usage is TRBJ1-2; D possibly corresponds to TRBD1 (5 bases). The V end was cut by 2 bases, the J end by 6 bases, with 13 bases between. The CDR3 is 14 amino acids. The V gene's germline CDR1 is SEHNR and CDR2 FQNEAQ (reference sequence). The CDR3 sequence: CASSLFEDTNGYTF. CDR3 in DNA: TGTGCCAGCAGCTTATTTGAGGACACGAATGGCTACACCTTC.

V gene TRBV9 combines with J gene TRBJ2-3, with TRBD1 as a possible D gene (5 bases). Germline assignment: CDR1 SGDLS and CDR2 YYNGEE. CDR3 length: 13 residues. Between the trimmed V and J ends, which lost 3 bases and 6 bases, there was a span of 11 bases. The CDR3 DNA reads TGTGCCAGCAGCGCCGGTTCAGGGGATACGCAGTATTTT. Protein: CASSAGSGDTQYF.

This sequence joins TRBV5-6 and TRBJ2-3; D is unclear. Looked up from germline, CDR1 is SGHDT and CDR2 is YYEEEE. Trimming shortened V by 0 bases and J by 0 bases, and 8 bases separated the two germline ends. CDR3 size: 15 residues. CDR3 sequence reads: CASSLVAQSTDTQYF. The DNA for the CDR3 is TGTGCCAGCAGCTTGGTAGCACAGAGCACAGATACGCAGTATTTT.

The chain has TRBV7-2 and TRBJ2-7; 8 nucleotides line up with TRBD1. Germline V gene lookup returns CDR1 SGHTA and CDR2 FQGNSA. V was pared by 1 base and J by 2 bases, with 4 bases of the junction left unmatched. The CDR3 length is 15 residues. CDR3 protein: CASSLEQGGPYEQYF. The DNA of the CDR3 is TGTGCCAGCAGCTTAGAACAGGGGGGTCCCTACGAGCAGTACTTC.

The chain recombines TRBV28 with TRBJ1-2; unclear D gene. V was clipped by 6 bases and J by 2 bases, with 7 bases between them. Germline V gene sequence: CDR1 MDHEN, CDR2 SYDVKM. The CDR3 is made up of 12 amino acids. The CDR3 DNA follows: TGTGCCAGCAGGGAGGAGAACTATGGCTACACCTTC. Its protein is CASREENYGYTF.

The J gene is TRBJ1-4, the V gene TRBV6-5; TRBD1 might be the D (5 bases). Trimming removed 2 bases at V and 8 bases at J, with 15 bases between. The CDR3 is made up of 15 amino acids. In germline, CDR1 is MNHEY, CDR2 SVGAGI. DNA of the CDR3: TGTGCCAGCAGTTACCGCGGGCAGGGAGGGGAAAAACTGTTTTTT. Protein sequence: CASSYRGQGGEKLFF.

V and J are TRBV5-1 and TRBJ2-4, with D perhaps TRBD1 or TRBD2 (5 bases each). There are 14 residues in the CDR3. Germline V gives CDR1 SGHRS, CDR2 YFSETQ. V was trimmed by 4 bases and J by 8 bases, leaving 16 bases between them. As DNA, the CDR3 is TGCGCCAGCAGCCCGGAAGGGGTGAGGGACATTCAGTACTTC. Protein: CASSPEGVRDIQYF.

The chain recombines TRBV5-1 with TRBJ2-7; either TRBD1 or TRBD2 may supply D (5 bases each). The CDR3 contains 13 residues. Trimming shortened V by 4 bases and J by 1 base, and 9 bases separated the two germline ends. CDR1 is SGHRS, CDR2 YFSETQ, per germline. CDR3 bases: TGCGCCAGCAGCCAGGGACCTTCCTACGAGCAGTACTTC. This translates into CASSQGPSYEQYF.

This sequence joins TRBV5-1 and TRBJ1-2; tentatively, D is TRBD1 (5 bases). Trimming left V 0 bases short and J 4 bases short, with 16 bases between. Germline CDR1 reads SGHRS; CDR2 reads YFSETQ. This CDR3 contains 16 residues. The CDR3 is CASSLAGGTDSYGYTF. In DNA, the CDR3 is TGCGCCAGCAGCTTGGCGGGTGGGACTGACAGCTATGGCTACACCTTC.

J is TRBJ2-7 and V is TRBV6-1; no reliable D call. Trimming removed 8 bases from V and 5 bases from J, with 10 bases in between. The CDR3 extends over 11 amino acids. Germline V gene lookup returns CDR1 MNHNS and CDR2 SASEGT. The DNA of the CDR3 is TGTGCCAGCCGTCAGATCAACGAGCAGTACTTC. Its translation: CASRQINEQYF.

This clone was seen just once. The chain uses TRBV30 and TRBJ1-2; 8 bases fit TRBD1. Trimming took 3 bases from V and 3 from J; bases not matched to a gene: 3. The germline gives CDR1 GTSNPN, CDR2 SVGIG (reference sequence). CDR3 size: 13 residues. CDR3 nucleotide sequence: TGTGCCTGGAGGAGACAGGGGCACTATGGCTACACCTTC. Translated, it gives CAWRRQGHYGYTF.

The genes are TRBV6-4 and TRBJ1-2, with D unresolved. V lost 2 bases to trimming and J lost 4 bases, with 11 bases between them. The CDR3 covers 14 residues. Germline V gives CDR1 MRHNA, CDR2 SNTAGT. This CDR3 reads CASSDGAGPYGYTF. The CDR3 coding sequence is TGTGCCAGCAGTGACGGTGCAGGACCCTATGGCTACACCTTC.

This rearrangement joins TRBV6-6 to TRBJ1-1, with a tentative D call TRBD1 (6 bases). V dropped 3 bases and J dropped 5 bases, with 10 bases sitting between them. The CDR3 is 13 residues long. The germline V gene has CDR1 MNHNY and CDR2 SVGAGI (reference sequence). CDR3 DNA: TGTGCCAGCAGTTATACAGGGATGACTGAAGCTTTCTTT. This sequence encodes CASSYTGMTEAFF.

The V and J genes are TRBV29-1 and TRBJ1-2, with 8 bases fitting TRBD1. This CDR3 has 15 amino acids. The ends lost 4 bases at V and 5 bases at J; junction bases unmatched: 12. Germline values: CDR1 SQVTM, CDR2 ANQGSEA. The CDR3 protein is CSVADGQGGIYGYTF. The CDR3 region has the DNA TGCAGCGTTGCCGACGGACAGGGAGGTATATATGGCTACACCTTC.

The rearrangement links TRBV6-6 to TRBJ1-2; D gene uncertain. Germline V lookup: CDR1 MNHNY, CDR2 SVGAGI (reference sequence). The length of the CDR3 is 12 residues. Trimming pared 5 bases from V and 6 bases from J, leaving 10 bases between. The CDR3 DNA sequence: TGTGCCAGCAGTCCTCGACGGGATGGCTACACCTTC. Its translation: CASSPRRDGYTF.

The rearrangement uses TRBV14 and TRBJ2-5; maybe TRBD2 (7 bases). V shed 4 bases and J shed 5 bases, with 14 bases lying between them. The CDR3 has 14 amino acids. Germline V gives CDR1 SGHDN, CDR2 FVKESK. In DNA form, the CDR3 reads TGTGCCAGCAGCCGTAGGGGGGGGGCTGAGACCCAGTACTTC. Translation: CASSRRGGAETQYF.

This chain joins TRBV6-1 and TRBJ1-1; possibly TRBD1 for D (5 bases). Trimming stripped 4 bases from V and 1 base from J, with 13 bases between. The germline CDR1 and CDR2 sequences are MNHNS and SASEGT. This CDR3 region has 15 residues. CDR3 amino acids: CASSVTGSGNTEAFF. CDR3 sequence (DNA): TGTGCCAGCAGTGTTACAGGTTCTGGGAACACTGAAGCTTTCTTT.

V gene TRBV7-2 combines with J gene TRBJ2-1; the D gene is possibly TRBD2 (5 bases). CDR3 length: 14 amino acids. Trimming left V 6 bases short and J 9 bases short, with 18 bases between. The germline V gene encodes CDR1 SGHTA and CDR2 FQGNSA. CDR3: CASRPRRERGEQFF. Here the CDR3 DNA reads TGTGCCAGCAGACCCCGAAGGGAGAGAGGTGAGCAGTTCTTC.

The chain couples TRBV5-1 to TRBJ1-3; D not certain. V lost 0 bases to trimming and J lost 0 bases, with 7 bases between them. This CDR3 has 15 amino acids. The V gene's germline CDR1 is SGHRS and CDR2 YFSETQ. In DNA, the CDR3 is TGCGCCAGCAGCTTGGACAGATACTCTGGAAACACCATATATTTT. Translating it yields CASSLDRYSGNTIYF.

The chain recombines TRBV28 with TRBJ1-1; perhaps TRBD1 as D (6 bases). The V and J ends lost 6 bases and 2 bases respectively, with 13 bases between them. CDR1 is MDHEN, CDR2 SYDVKM, per germline. This CDR3 is built from 14 residues. As DNA, the CDR3 is TGTGCCAGCAGACTTACAGGGAAAAACACTGAAGCTTTCTTT. This gives the protein CASRLTGKNTEAFF. The full variable domain, in which reference TRBV28 and TRBJ1-1 provide the parts outside the CDR3, is DVKVTQSSRYLVKRTGEKVFLECVQDMDHENMFWYRQDPGLGLRLIYFSYDVKMKEKGDIPEGYSVSREKKERFSLILESASTNQTSMYLCASRLTGKNTEAFFGQGTRLTVV.